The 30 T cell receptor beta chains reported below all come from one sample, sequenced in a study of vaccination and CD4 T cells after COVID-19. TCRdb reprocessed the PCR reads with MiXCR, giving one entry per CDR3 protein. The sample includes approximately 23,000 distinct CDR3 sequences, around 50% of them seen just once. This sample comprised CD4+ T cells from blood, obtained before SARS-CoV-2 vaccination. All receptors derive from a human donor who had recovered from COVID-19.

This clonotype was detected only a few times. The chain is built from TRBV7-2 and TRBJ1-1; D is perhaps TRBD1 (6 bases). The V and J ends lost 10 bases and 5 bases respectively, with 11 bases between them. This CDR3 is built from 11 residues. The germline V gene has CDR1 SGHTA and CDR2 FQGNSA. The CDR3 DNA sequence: TGTGCCACCTCCAGGGGAACTGAAGCTTTCTTT. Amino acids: CATSRGTEAFF.

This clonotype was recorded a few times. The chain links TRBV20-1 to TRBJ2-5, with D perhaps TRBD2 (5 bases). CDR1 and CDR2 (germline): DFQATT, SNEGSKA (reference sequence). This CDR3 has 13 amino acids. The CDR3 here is CSPRDSNEETQYF. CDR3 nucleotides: TGCTCACCCCGGGATAGCAACGAGGAGACCCAGTACTTC.

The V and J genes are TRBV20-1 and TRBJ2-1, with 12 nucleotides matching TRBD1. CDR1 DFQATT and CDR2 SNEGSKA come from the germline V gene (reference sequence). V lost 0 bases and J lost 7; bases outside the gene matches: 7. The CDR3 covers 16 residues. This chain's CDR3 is CSARDLGQGARNEQFF. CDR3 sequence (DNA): TGCAGTGCTAGAGATCTGGGACAGGGGGCGAGGAATGAGCAGTTCTTC.

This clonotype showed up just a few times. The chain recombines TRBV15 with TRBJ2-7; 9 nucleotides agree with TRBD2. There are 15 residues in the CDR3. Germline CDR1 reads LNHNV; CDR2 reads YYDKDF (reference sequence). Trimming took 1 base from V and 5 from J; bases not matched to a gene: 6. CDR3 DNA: TGTGCCACCAGCAGAGGGATAGCGGGAGTGGACGAGCAGTACTTC. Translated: CATSRGIAGVDEQYF.

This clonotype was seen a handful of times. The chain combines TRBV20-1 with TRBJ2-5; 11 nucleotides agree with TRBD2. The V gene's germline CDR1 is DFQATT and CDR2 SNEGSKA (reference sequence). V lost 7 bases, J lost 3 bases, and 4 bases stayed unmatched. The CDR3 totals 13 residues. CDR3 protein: CSVKTSGKETQYF. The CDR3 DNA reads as TGCAGTGTTAAGACTAGCGGGAAAGAGACCCAGTACTTC.

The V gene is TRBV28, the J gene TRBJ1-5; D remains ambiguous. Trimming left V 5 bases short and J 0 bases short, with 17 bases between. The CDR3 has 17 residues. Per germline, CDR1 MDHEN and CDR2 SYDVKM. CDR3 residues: CASSATSTRYSNQPQHF. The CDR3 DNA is TGTGCCAGCAGTGCTACCTCAACCCGGTATAGCAATCAGCCCCAGCATTTT. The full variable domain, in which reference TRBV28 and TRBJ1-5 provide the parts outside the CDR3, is DVKVTQSSRYLVKRTGEKVFLECVQDMDHENMFWYRQDPGLGLRLIYFSYDVKMKEKGDIPEGYSVSREKKERFSLILESASTNQTSMYLCASSATSTRYSNQPQHFGDGTRLSIL.

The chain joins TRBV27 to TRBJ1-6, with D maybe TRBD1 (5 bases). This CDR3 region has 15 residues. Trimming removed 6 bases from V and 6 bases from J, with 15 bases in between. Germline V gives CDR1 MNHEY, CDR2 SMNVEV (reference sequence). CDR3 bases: TGTGCCAGCAGGTCCCGGGGGGGTTTTAATTCACCCCTCCACTTT. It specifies CASRSRGGFNSPLHF.

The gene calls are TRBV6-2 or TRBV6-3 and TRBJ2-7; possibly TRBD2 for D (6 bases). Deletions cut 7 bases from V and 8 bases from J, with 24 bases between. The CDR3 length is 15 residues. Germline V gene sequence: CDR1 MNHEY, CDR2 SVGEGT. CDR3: CASTREAGPLSQQYF. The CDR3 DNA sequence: TGTGCCAGCACCAGAGAAGCGGGCCCTCTATCCCAGCAGTACTTC.

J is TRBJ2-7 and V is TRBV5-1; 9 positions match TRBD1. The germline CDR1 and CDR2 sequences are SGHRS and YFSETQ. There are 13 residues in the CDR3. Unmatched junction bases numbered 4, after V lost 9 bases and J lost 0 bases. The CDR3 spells CATGTGNSYEQYF. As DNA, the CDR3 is TGCGCCACCGGGACAGGGAACTCCTACGAGCAGTACTTC.

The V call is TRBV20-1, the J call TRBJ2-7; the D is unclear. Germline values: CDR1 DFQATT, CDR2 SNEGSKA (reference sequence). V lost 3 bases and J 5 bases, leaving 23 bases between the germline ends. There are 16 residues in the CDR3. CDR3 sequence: CSASFGPNVDLHEQYF. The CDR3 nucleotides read TGCAGTGCTAGTTTTGGGCCAAATGTAGATCTCCACGAGCAGTACTTC.

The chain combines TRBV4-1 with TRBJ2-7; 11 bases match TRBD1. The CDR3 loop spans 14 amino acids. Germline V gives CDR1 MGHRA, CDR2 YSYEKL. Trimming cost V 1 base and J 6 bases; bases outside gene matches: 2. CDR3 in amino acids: CASSQGGTGGEQYF. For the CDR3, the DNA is TGCGCCAGCAGCCAAGGGGGGACAGGGGGCGAGCAGTACTTC.

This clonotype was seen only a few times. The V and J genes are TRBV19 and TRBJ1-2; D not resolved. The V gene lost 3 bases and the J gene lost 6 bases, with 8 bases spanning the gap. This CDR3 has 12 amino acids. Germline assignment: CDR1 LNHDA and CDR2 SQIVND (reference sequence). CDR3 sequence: CASSMRTHGYTF. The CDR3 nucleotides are TGTGCCAGTAGTATGAGGACTCATGGCTACACCTTC.

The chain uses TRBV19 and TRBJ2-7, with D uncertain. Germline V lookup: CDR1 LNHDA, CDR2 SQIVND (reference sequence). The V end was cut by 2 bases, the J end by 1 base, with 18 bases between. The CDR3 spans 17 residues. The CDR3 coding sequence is TGTGCCAGTAGTATAACATCGGGCGGAATCTCTTCCTACGAGCAGTACTTC. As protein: CASSITSGGISSYEQYF. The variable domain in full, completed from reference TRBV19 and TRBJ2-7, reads DGGITQSPKYLFRKEGQNVTLSCEQNLNHDAMYWYRQDPGQGLRLIYYSQIVNDFQKGDIAEGYSVSREKKESFPLTVTSAQKNPTAFYLCASSITSGGISSYEQYFGPGTRLTVT.

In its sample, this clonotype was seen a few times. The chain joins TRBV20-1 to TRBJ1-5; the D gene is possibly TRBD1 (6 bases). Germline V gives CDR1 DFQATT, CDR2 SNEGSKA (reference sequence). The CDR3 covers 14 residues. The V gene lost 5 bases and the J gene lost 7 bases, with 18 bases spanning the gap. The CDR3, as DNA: TGCAGTGCTGTAGGGGGGAGGTCGCACCAGCCCCAGCATTTT. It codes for CSAVGGRSHQPQHF.

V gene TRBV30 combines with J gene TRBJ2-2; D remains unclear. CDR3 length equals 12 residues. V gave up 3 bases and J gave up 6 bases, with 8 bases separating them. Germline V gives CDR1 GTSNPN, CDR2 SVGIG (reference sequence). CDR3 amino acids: CAWSLGPGELFF. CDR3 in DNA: TGTGCCTGGAGCCTCGGGCCCGGGGAGCTGTTTTTT.

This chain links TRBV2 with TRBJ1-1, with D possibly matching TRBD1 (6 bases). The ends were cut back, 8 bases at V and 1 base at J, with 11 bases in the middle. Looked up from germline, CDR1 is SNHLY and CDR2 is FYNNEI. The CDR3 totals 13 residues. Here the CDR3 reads CASRQEANTEAFF. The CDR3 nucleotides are TGTGCCAGCCGACAGGAGGCGAACACTGAAGCTTTCTTT.

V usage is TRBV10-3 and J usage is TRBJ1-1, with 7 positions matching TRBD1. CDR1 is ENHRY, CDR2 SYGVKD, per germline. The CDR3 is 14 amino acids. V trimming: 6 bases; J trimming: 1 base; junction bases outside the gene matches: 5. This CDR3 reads CAIRSDRRNTEAFF. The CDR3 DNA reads TGTGCCATCAGATCGGACAGGAGGAACACTGAAGCTTTCTTT.

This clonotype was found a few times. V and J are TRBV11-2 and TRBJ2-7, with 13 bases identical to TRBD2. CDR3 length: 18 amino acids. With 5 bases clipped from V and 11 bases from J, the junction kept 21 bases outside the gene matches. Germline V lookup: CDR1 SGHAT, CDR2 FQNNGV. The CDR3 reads CASSPITSGRASIGKEYF. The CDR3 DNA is TGTGCCAGCAGCCCAATCACTAGCGGGAGGGCCAGTATTGGTAAGGAGTACTTC.

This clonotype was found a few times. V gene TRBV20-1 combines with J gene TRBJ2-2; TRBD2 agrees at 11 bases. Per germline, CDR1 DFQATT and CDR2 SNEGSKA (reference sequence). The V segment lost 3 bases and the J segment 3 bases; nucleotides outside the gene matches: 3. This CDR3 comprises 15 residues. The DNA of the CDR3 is TGCAGTGCTAGGTCTAGCGGGAGGTACACCGGGGAGCTGTTTTTT. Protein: CSARSSGRYTGELFF.

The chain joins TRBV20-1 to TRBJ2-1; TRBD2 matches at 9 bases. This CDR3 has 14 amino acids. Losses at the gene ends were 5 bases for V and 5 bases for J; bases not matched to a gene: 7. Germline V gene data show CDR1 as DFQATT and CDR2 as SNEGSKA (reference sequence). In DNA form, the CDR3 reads TGCAGTGCTCCCCTAGCGGGAAGAGACAATGAGCAGTTCTTC. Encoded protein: CSAPLAGRDNEQFF.

The DNA of the CDR3 is TGTGCCAGCAGTCATAGAACGGGGGGCCTCCAAGAGACCCAGTACTTC. Translation: CASSHRTGGLQETQYF. This chain links TRBV27 with TRBJ2-5; a possible D gene is TRBD2 (7 bases). V was trimmed by 5 bases and J by 1 base, leaving 17 bases between them. This CDR3 has 16 amino acids. Germline CDR1 MNHEY, CDR2 SMNVEV (reference sequence).

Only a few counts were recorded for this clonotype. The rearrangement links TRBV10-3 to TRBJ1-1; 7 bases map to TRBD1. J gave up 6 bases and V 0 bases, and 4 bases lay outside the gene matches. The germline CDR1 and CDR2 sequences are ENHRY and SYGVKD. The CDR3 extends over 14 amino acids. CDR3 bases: TGTGCCATCAGTGAGTCGACAGGGACCCCTGAAGCTTTCTTT. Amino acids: CAISESTGTPEAFF.

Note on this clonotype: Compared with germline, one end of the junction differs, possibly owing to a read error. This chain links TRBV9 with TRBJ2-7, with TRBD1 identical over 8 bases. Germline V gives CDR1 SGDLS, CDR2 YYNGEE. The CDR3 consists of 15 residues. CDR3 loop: CTSSATGDISYEQYF. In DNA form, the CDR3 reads TGTACCAGCAGCGCGACAGGGGATATCTCCTACGAGCAGTACTTC.

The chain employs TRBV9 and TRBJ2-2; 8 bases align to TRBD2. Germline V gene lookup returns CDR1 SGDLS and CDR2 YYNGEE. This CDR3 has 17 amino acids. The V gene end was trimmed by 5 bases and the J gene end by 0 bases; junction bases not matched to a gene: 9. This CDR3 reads CASRTSGLNANTGELFF. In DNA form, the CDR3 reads TGTGCCAGCAGAACTAGCGGACTTAACGCGAACACCGGGGAGCTGTTTTTT.

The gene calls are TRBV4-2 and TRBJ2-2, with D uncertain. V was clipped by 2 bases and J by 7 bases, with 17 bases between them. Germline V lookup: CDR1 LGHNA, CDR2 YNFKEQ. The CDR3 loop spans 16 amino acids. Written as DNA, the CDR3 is TGTGCCAGCAGCCAATCTATGCGGATCGTTGACGGGGAGCTGTTTTTT. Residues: CASSQSMRIVDGELFF.

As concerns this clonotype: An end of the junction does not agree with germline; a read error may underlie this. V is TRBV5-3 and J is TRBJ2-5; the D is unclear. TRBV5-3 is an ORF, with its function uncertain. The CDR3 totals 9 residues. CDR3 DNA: TGTGTCGACCAAGAGACCCAGCACTTC. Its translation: CVDQETQHF.

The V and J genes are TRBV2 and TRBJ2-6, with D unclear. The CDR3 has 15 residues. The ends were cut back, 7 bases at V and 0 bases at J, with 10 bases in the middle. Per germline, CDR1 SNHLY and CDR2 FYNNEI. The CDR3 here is CASTPLASGANVLTF. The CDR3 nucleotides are TGTGCCAGCACCCCCTTGGCCTCTGGGGCCAACGTCCTGACTTTC.

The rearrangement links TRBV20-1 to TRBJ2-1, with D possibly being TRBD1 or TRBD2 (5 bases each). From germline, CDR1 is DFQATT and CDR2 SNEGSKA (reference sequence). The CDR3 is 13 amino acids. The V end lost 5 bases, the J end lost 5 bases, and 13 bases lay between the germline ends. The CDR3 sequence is CSAGRGTNNEQFF. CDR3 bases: TGCAGTGCTGGCCGGGGCACCAACAATGAGCAGTTCTTC.

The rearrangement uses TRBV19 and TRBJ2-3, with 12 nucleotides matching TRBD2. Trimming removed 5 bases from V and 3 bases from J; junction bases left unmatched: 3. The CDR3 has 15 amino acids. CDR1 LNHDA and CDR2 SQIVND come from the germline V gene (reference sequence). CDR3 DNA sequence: TGTGCCAGTAGTCCTACTAGCGGGAGGACAGATACGCAGTATTTT. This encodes CASSPTSGRTDTQYF.

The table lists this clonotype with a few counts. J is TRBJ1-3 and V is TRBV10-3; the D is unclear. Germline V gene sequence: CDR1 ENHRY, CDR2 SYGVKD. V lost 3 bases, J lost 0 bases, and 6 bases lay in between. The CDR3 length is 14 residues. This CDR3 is CAISDRSSGNTIYF. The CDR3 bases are TGTGCCATCAGTGACAGGAGCTCTGGAAACACCATATATTTT.